This passage covers 18 T cell receptor beta chains from one sample sequenced in a study of radiotherapy plus CTLA-4 blockade in lung cancer. Only in-frame clones appear in the TCRdb table, and some are missing; sequencing was by immunoSEQ multiplex PCR. The sample shows approximately 49,000 clones, more than 75% of them seen only once. Sequenced material: peripheral blood, taken from a patient treated with radiotherapy plus ipilimumab. The receptors derive from a human donor with non-small cell lung cancer whose response to radiotherapy plus ipilimumab could not be evaluated.

The chain couples TRBV11-2 to TRBJ2-1, with D possibly being TRBD2 (5 bases). Between the trimmed V and J ends, which lost 1 base and 7 bases, there was a span of 14 bases. The CDR3 loop spans 15 amino acids. CDR1 SGHAT and CDR2 FQNNGV come from the germline V gene. The CDR3 loop is CASSLGAVRRNEQFF. As DNA, the CDR3 is TGTGCCAGCAGCTTAGGAGCGGTTAGGAGGAATGAGCAGTTCTTC.

The V call is TRBV28, the J call TRBJ1-1; D gene unclear. The ends were cut back, 6 bases at V and 1 base at J, with 6 bases in the middle. The CDR3 runs to 12 residues. The germline gives CDR1 MDHEN, CDR2 SYDVKM. CDR3 amino acids: CASSARNTEAFF. The CDR3 nucleotides read TGTGCCAGCAGCGCTAGGAACACTGAAGCTTTCTTT.

The V gene is TRBV19, the J gene TRBJ1-5, with a tentative D call TRBD1 (5 bases). CDR1 and CDR2 (germline): LNHDA, SQIVND (reference sequence). There are 13 residues in the CDR3. V lost 6 bases and J 2 bases, leaving 8 bases between the germline ends. This CDR3 is CASRQGGNQPQHF. The CDR3 DNA is TGTGCCAGTAGGCAAGGGGGCAATCAGCCCCAGCATTTT.

This clone was recorded once. The CDR3 nucleotides are TGCGCCAGCGGAGGCCGCAAAGCTTTCTTT. The encoded protein is CASGGRKAFF. J is TRBJ1-1 and V is TRBV23-1, with unresolved D. TRBV23-1 is classed as an ORF, of uncertain function. The V gene lost 8 bases and the J gene lost 9 bases, with 10 bases spanning the gap. The CDR3 has 10 amino acids.

This sequence joins TRBV10-3 and TRBJ1-5; 7 bases fit TRBD1. The V gene end was trimmed by 8 bases and the J gene end by 5 bases; junction bases not matched to a gene: 12. CDR3 size: 15 residues. Germline V lookup: CDR1 ENHRY, CDR2 SYGVKD. CDR3 residues: CAISPTGFVDQPQHF. In DNA form, the CDR3 reads TGTGCCATCTCACCGACAGGGTTTGTTGATCAGCCCCAGCATTTT.

The chain couples TRBV7-3 to TRBJ2-4, with 7 bases aligning to TRBD1. V trimming: 5 bases; J trimming: 6 bases; junction bases outside the gene matches: 10. CDR1 and CDR2 (germline): SGHTA, FQGTGA. This CDR3 spans 15 amino acids. The CDR3 DNA sequence: TGTGCCAGCAGCCTTTCACAGGGGCAGGGAAACATTCAGTACTTC. Encoded protein: CASSLSQGQGNIQYF.

The chain recombines TRBV30 with TRBJ2-3, with TRBD1 matching 7 bases. The CDR3 length is 15 residues. The germline gives CDR1 GTSNPN, CDR2 SVGIG (reference sequence). The J segment lost 5 bases and the V segment lost 0 bases, leaving 8 bases of the junction unmatched. The CDR3 loop reads CAWSVIQGVGDTQYF. DNA for the CDR3: TGTGCCTGGAGTGTAATTCAGGGGGTCGGAGATACGCAGTATTTT.

This clone was recorded a few times. This chain joins TRBV4-2 and TRBJ2-1; TRBD2 matches at 12 bases. Germline lookup yields CDR1 LGHNA and CDR2 YNFKEQ. Losses at the gene ends were 6 bases for V and 3 bases for J; bases not matched to a gene: 3. The CDR3 consists of 15 residues. The CDR3 loop reads CASRKTSGSYNEQFF. The CDR3 DNA reads as TGTGCCAGCAGGAAGACTAGCGGGAGCTACAATGAGCAGTTCTTC.

The chain joins TRBV6-6 to TRBJ1-4; tentatively, D is TRBD1 (5 bases). Looked up from germline, CDR1 is MNHNY and CDR2 is SVGAGI (reference sequence). This CDR3 region has 14 residues. V was cut by 7 bases and J by 0 bases, with 9 bases left in between. The chain's CDR3 is CASTATATNEKLFF. The CDR3 DNA sequence: TGTGCCAGCACCGCGACAGCAACTAATGAAAAACTGTTTTTT.

J is TRBJ2-3 and V is TRBV4-3; D uncertain. This CDR3 has 12 amino acids. CDR1 and CDR2 (germline): LGHNA, YSLEER. The germline V and J ends were trimmed by 4 bases and 4 bases, with 6 bases remaining between them. CDR3 sequence reads: CASSRDSDTQYF. Here the CDR3 DNA reads TGCGCCAGCAGCCGAGACTCAGATACGCAGTATTTT.

The chain uses TRBV7-9 and TRBJ2-7; 8 bases map to TRBD1. The germline V gene has CDR1 SEHNR and CDR2 FQNEAQ (reference sequence). The CDR3 consists of 14 residues. The V and J ends lost 3 bases and 0 bases, in that order; junction bases with no gene match: 1. CDR3 amino acids: CASSFGQGSYEQYF. DNA of the CDR3: TGTGCCAGCAGCTTCGGACAGGGCTCCTACGAGCAGTACTTC.

J is TRBJ1-1 and V is TRBV2; weak D call: TRBD1 (5 bases). The CDR3 length is 13 residues. V was pared by 2 bases and J by 2 bases, with 6 bases between. From germline, CDR1 is SNHLY and CDR2 FYNNEI. The CDR3 DNA sequence: TGTGCCAGCAGTGAACAGGGCAACACTGAAGCTTTCTTT. Translated: CASSEQGNTEAFF. Using reference TRBV2 and TRBJ1-1 for the parts outside the CDR3, the full variable domain is EPEVTQTPSHQVTQMGQEVILRCVPISNHLYFYWYRQILGQKVEFLVSFYNNEISEKSEIFDDQFSVERPDGSNFTLKIRSTKLEDSAMYFCASSEQGNTEAFFGQGTRLTVV.

The chain has TRBV6-1 and TRBJ2-5, with D hard to call. V was cut by 2 bases and J by 0 bases, with 7 bases left in between. CDR1 and CDR2 (germline): MNHNS, SASEGT. This CDR3 is built from 14 residues. CDR3 DNA: TGTGCCAGCAGTGAAATAAGCCACCAAGAGACCCAGTACTTC. It translates to CASSEISHQETQYF.

V usage is TRBV5-4 and J usage is TRBJ2-7; 11 nucleotides match TRBD2. V trimming: 3 bases; J trimming: 0 bases; junction bases outside the gene matches: 8. Per germline, CDR1 SGHNT and CDR2 YYREEE (reference sequence). The CDR3 sequence is 17 residues long. The CDR3 DNA reads as TGTGCCAGCAGCTCCGGGACTAGCGGTAGGAGCTCCTACGAGCAGTACTTC. Amino acid sequence: CASSSGTSGRSSYEQYF.

This clone has only a few counts. This chain uses TRBV2 with TRBJ2-3; possibly TRBD1 for D (6 bases). The germline V gene has CDR1 SNHLY and CDR2 FYNNEI. The CDR3 runs to 15 residues. Trimming cost V 3 bases and J 2 bases, with 12 bases left between them. The CDR3 DNA reads TGTGCCAGCAGTGACCCCAGGGGAAACACAGATACGCAGTATTTT. Its translation: CASSDPRGNTDTQYF.

This chain links TRBV4-1 with TRBJ2-3, with 11 bases fitting TRBD1. This CDR3 spans 16 amino acids. Germline values: CDR1 MGHRA, CDR2 YSYEKL. Unmatched junction bases numbered 7, after V lost 4 bases and J lost 4 bases. DNA of the CDR3: TGCGCCAGCAGCCCCGCCGGACAGGGGGCTTCAGATACGCAGTATTTT. This sequence encodes CASSPAGQGASDTQYF.

V usage is TRBV28 and J usage is TRBJ1-2, with 10 bases matching TRBD1. The CDR3 covers 17 residues. The V gene end was trimmed by 7 bases and the J gene end by 8 bases; junction bases not matched to a gene: 19. CDR1 MDHEN and CDR2 SYDVKM come from the germline V gene. The CDR3 DNA follows: TGTGCCAGCACCGGAACCGGGACAGGGGATTGGGGGAGAGGCTACACCTTC. Its protein is CASTGTGTGDWGRGYTF.

The rearrangement links TRBV27 to TRBJ2-7, with D perhaps TRBD2 (6 bases). V shed 6 bases and J shed 3 bases, with 12 bases lying between them. CDR1 and CDR2 from the germline V gene are MNHEY and SMNVEV (reference sequence). This CDR3 is built from 13 residues. The CDR3 DNA reads TGTGCCAGCAGGTGGGGGGATCACTACGAGCAGTACTTC. It codes for CASRWGDHYEQYF.